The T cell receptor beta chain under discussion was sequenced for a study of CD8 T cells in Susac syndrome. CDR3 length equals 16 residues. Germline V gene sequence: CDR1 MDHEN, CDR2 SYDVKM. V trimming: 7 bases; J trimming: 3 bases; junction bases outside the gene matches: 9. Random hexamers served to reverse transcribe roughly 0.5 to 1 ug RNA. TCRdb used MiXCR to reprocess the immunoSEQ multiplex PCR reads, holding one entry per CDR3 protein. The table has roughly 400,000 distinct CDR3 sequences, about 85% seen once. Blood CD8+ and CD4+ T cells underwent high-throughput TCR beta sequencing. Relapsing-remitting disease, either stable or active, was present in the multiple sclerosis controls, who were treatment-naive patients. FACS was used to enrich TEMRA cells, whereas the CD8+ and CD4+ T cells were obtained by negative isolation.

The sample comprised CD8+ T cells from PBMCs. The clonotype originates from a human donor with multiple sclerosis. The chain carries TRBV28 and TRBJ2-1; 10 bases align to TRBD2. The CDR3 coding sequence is TGTGCCAGCACCGAGGAGACTAGCGGGTTCTACAATGAGCAGTTCTTC. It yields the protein CASTEETSGFYNEQFF.